Below, 22 T cell receptor beta chains from the same sample are listed, as sequenced in a study of T cells in Graves' hyperthyroidism and ophthalmopathy. It was RNA transcripts that yielded the amplified TCR beta CDR3 regions. A first-round RT-PCR of the TCR CDR3 used the HTBI primer set. A single record per CDR3 protein comes from TCRdb applying MiXCR to the multiplex PCR reads. The sample has 400,000 to 550,000 distinct CDR3 sequences, around 22% seen once. The sequencing input was blood. Every receptor here comes from a woman aged 30 to 39 with Graves' ophthalmopathy.

This clonotype was counted ten times or more. This chain joins TRBV6-5 and TRBJ1-5; D is unclear. The germline V gene encodes CDR1 MNHEY and CDR2 SVGAGI. There are 16 residues in the CDR3. The V and J ends lost 4 bases and 0 bases respectively, with 13 bases between them. CDR3 region: CASSSDNTYSNQPQHF. CDR3 nucleotide sequence: TGTGCCAGCAGTTCCGACAATACTTATAGCAATCAGCCCCAGCATTTT.

This clonotype was counted ten times or more. The chain recombines TRBV30 with TRBJ2-7; TRBD1 is a possible D gene (6 bases). This CDR3 is 11 amino acids long. V was cut by 0 bases and J by 9 bases, with 9 bases left in between. Germline V gives CDR1 GTSNPN, CDR2 SVGIG (reference sequence). CDR3 DNA: TGTGCCTGGAGTGTACAGGGAGTGCAGTACTTC. Translated: CAWSVQGVQYF.

In this sample, this clonotype turned up many times. The V and J genes are TRBV3-1 and TRBJ1-1; no clear D gene. The V gene's germline CDR1 is LGHDT and CDR2 YNNKEL (reference sequence). The CDR3 consists of 17 residues. V lost 0 bases, J lost 3 bases, and 17 bases lay in between. The CDR3 is CASSQDRPLLEDTEAFF. In nucleotides, the CDR3 is TGTGCCAGCAGCCAAGATCGCCCCTTGCTCGAGGACACTGAAGCTTTCTTT. The complete variable domain, with remaining parts taken from reference TRBV3-1 and TRBJ1-1, reads DTAVSQTPKYLVTQMGNDKSIKCEQNLGHDTMYWYKQDSKKFLKIMFSYNNKELIINETVPNRFSPKSPDKAHLNLHINSLELGDSAVYFCASSQDRPLLEDTEAFFGQGTRLTVV.

This clonotype was recorded a few times. J is TRBJ2-2 and V is TRBV27, with 12 bases matching TRBD1. Losses at the gene ends were 6 bases for V and 3 bases for J; bases not matched to a gene: 11. The CDR3 loop spans 18 amino acids. The germline gives CDR1 MNHEY, CDR2 SMNVEV (reference sequence). The CDR3 sequence: CASSFLPGQGADTGELFF. CDR3 in DNA: TGTGCCAGCAGCTTTCTTCCGGGACAGGGGGCCGACACCGGGGAGCTGTTTTTT.

The chain links TRBV12-3 or TRBV12-4 to TRBJ1-3, with D unclear. Trimming stripped 7 bases from V and 0 bases from J, with 19 bases between. This CDR3 region has 17 residues. For the CDR3, the DNA is TGTGCCAGCACCCCCCCCTCCGCGACCTACTCTGGAAACACCATATATTTT. The encoded protein is CASTPPSATYSGNTIYF.

Regarding this clonotype: At one end the junction does not follow the germline gene, possibly because of a read error. This chain links TRBV12-3 or TRBV12-4 with TRBJ2-5; D possibly corresponds to TRBD2 (5 bases). This CDR3 comprises 13 residues. CDR3 residues: CASTLRTAETQYF. The CDR3 DNA sequence: TGTGCCAGCACTTTACGGACTGCAGAGACCCAGTACTTC.

The chain links TRBV12-3 or TRBV12-4 to TRBJ1-6, with TRBD1 matching over 11 bases. With V trimmed by 6 bases and J by 8 bases, 6 bases remained unmatched. The CDR3 contains 15 residues. The CDR3 coding sequence is TGTGCCAGCAGCGTCGGACAGGGGGCGCATTCACCCCTCCACTTT. Translated: CASSVGQGAHSPLHF.

Many counts were recorded for this clonotype. This CDR3 reads CASSLKGRTEAFF. The CDR3 DNA reads TGCGCCAGCAGCTTAAAGGGGAGGACTGAAGCTTTCTTT. This chain uses TRBV5-1 with TRBJ1-1, with D possibly TRBD1 on 5 matching bases. CDR3 length: 13 residues. The germline V gene encodes CDR1 SGHRS and CDR2 YFSETQ. V lost 2 bases and J 5 bases, leaving 10 bases between the germline ends. Looking up the rest from reference TRBV5-1 and TRBJ1-1 gives the full variable domain: KAGVTQTPRYLIKTRGQQVTLSCSPISGHRSVSWYQQTPGQGLQFLFEYFSETQRNKGNFPGRFSGRQFSNSRSEMNVSTLELGDSALYLCASSLKGRTEAFFGQGTRLTVV.

The chain combines TRBV20-1 with TRBJ2-7, with TRBD2 matching over 8 bases. CDR1 and CDR2 (germline): DFQATT, SNEGSKA (reference sequence). The CDR3 length is 15 residues. V dropped 2 bases and J dropped 1; count of bases not matched to a gene: 7. The CDR3 DNA sequence: TGCAGTGCTAGACGTAGCGGGGCTTATTCCTACGAGCAGTACTTC. As protein: CSARRSGAYSYEQYF.

V usage is TRBV5-1 and J usage is TRBJ1-2; TRBD1 agrees at 8 bases. Germline V gene sequence: CDR1 SGHRS, CDR2 YFSETQ. J lost 4 bases, V lost 0 bases, and 8 bases had no gene match. The CDR3 is 16 amino acids. The CDR3 loop reads CASSLGSDRARYGYTF. In DNA, the CDR3 is TGCGCCAGCAGCTTGGGATCGGACAGGGCTCGCTATGGCTACACCTTC.

This clonotype was observed a single time. The chain joins TRBV13 to TRBJ2-2, with TRBD2 matching over 9 bases. There are 16 residues in the CDR3. V lost 6 bases to trimming and J lost 0 bases; unmatched junction nucleotides: 5. CDR1 and CDR2 from the germline V gene are PRHDT and FYEKMQ (reference sequence). The CDR3 is CASRFSGGPNTGELFF. The CDR3 DNA is TGTGCCAGCAGATTTAGCGGGGGACCGAACACCGGGGAGCTGTTTTTT. Filled out from reference TRBV13 and TRBJ2-2, the complete variable domain reads AAGVIQSPRHLIKEKRETATLKCYPIPRHDTVYWYQQGPGQDPQFLISFYEKMQSDKGSIPDRFSAQQFSDYHSELNMSSLELGDSALYFCASRFSGGPNTGELFFGEGSRLTVL.

This clonotype was picked up many times. V gene TRBV12-3 or TRBV12-4 combines with J gene TRBJ2-5; possible D gene TRBD2, 7 bases. The V end lost 3 bases, the J end lost 1 base, and 12 bases lay between the germline ends. The length of the CDR3 is 15 residues. The CDR3 is CASSFRGATQETQYF. The CDR3 region has the DNA TGTGCCAGCAGTTTTCGGGGGGCCACCCAAGAGACCCAGTACTTC.

This chain joins TRBV11-2 and TRBJ1-1, with 9 bases matching TRBD1. This CDR3 is built from 16 residues. Germline V CDR1 and CDR2: SGHAT, FQNNGV. The ends lost 6 bases at V and 3 bases at J; junction bases unmatched: 11. Written as DNA, the CDR3 is TGTGCCAGCAGGAGAACAGGGGGCGGAGGGGACACTGAAGCTTTCTTT. Translation gives CASRRTGGGGDTEAFF.

At least ten counts were recorded for this clonotype. V gene TRBV6-5 combines with J gene TRBJ1-1; D is undetermined. V was trimmed by 2 bases and J by 1 base, leaving 17 bases between them. Per germline, CDR1 MNHEY and CDR2 SVGAGI. This CDR3 has 17 residues. The CDR3 bases are TGTGCCAGCAGTTACCCCCCTGGTGTGACCGAGAACACTGAAGCTTTCTTT. Translating it yields CASSYPPGVTENTEAFF.

Here the CDR3 DNA reads TGTGCCACCAGTGAGACGGACAGGGTACAAGAGACCCAGTACTTC. Its protein product is CATSETDRVQETQYF. The chain employs TRBV24-1 and TRBJ2-5, with 8 bases matching TRBD1. This CDR3 region has 15 residues. Germline V CDR1 and CDR2: KGHDR, SFDVKD. Trimming removed 4 bases from V and 2 bases from J; junction bases left unmatched: 5.

This clonotype was counted between two and nine times. V gene TRBV4-1 combines with J gene TRBJ2-5; a weak D match, TRBD1 (5 bases). The germline V gene encodes CDR1 MGHRA and CDR2 YSYEKL. There are 17 residues in the CDR3. Trimming took 1 base from V and 1 from J, leaving 16 bases between them. In DNA form, the CDR3 reads TGCGCCAGCAGCCAAGCCCTCCCAGGGCAATTCCAAGAGACCCAGTACTTC. Protein: CASSQALPGQFQETQYF.

The V gene is TRBV18, the J gene TRBJ1-2; D gene ambiguous. The CDR3 runs to 14 residues. Looked up from germline, CDR1 is KGHSH and CDR2 is LQKENI. The ends were cut back, 3 bases at V and 2 bases at J, with 10 bases in the middle. The CDR3 loop is CASSPKEGNYGYTF. The CDR3 nucleotides read TGTGCCAGCTCACCCAAGGAAGGGAACTATGGCTACACCTTC. The full variable domain, with the rest looked up from reference TRBV18 and TRBJ1-2, is NAGVMQNPRHLVRRRGQEARLRCSPMKGHSHVYWYRQLPEEGLKFMVYLQKENIIDESGMPKERFSAEFPKEGPSILRIQQVVRGDSAAYFCASSPKEGNYGYTFGSGTRLTVV.

There are many counts of this clonotype. The rearrangement joins TRBV2 to TRBJ1-5; a possible D gene is TRBD1 (6 bases). CDR1 and CDR2 from the germline V gene are SNHLY and FYNNEI. This CDR3 has 15 residues. The V gene lost 3 bases and the J gene lost 4 bases, with 13 bases spanning the gap. Here the CDR3 DNA reads TGTGCCAGCAGTGAGCGTCAGGGGACTAATCAGCCCCAGCATTTT. Its translation: CASSERQGTNQPQHF.

Ten or more counts support this clonotype. The chain recombines TRBV15 with TRBJ1-2, with TRBD1 matching over 9 bases. Trimming took 3 bases from V and 7 from J; bases not matched to a gene: 6. The CDR3 extends over 14 amino acids. Germline V gives CDR1 LNHNV, CDR2 YYDKDF (reference sequence). The CDR3 region is CATSRDTGGSGYTF. The CDR3 coding sequence is TGTGCCACCAGCAGGGATACAGGGGGCTCTGGCTACACCTTC.

This clonotype was seen many times. The chain uses TRBV2 and TRBJ2-3; D tentatively fits TRBD1 or TRBD2 (6 bases each). Germline assignment: CDR1 SNHLY and CDR2 FYNNEI. The CDR3 length is 13 residues. V dropped 2 bases and J dropped 6 bases, with 9 bases sitting between them. CDR3 coding DNA: TGTGCCAGCAGTGAACAGGGGAGGGATACGCAGTATTTT. It is translated as CASSEQGRDTQYF.

A remark on this clonotype: This likely comes from a read error, as the CDR3 has no conserved phenylalanine or tryptophan at its end. The J gene is TRBJ1-5, the V gene TRBV6-2 or TRBV6-3; unclear D gene. The CDR3 length is 12 residues. V was pared by 9 bases and J by 6 bases, with 12 bases between. CDR1 and CDR2 from the germline V gene are MNHEY and SVGEGT. CDR3 DNA sequence: TGTGCCAGTACTACCAAGGGTCAGCCCCAGCATTAT. Its translation is CASTTKGQPQHY.

Many counts were recorded for this clonotype. The V and J genes are TRBV2 and TRBJ2-7, with 9 bases identical to TRBD1. After removal of 6 bases from V and 3 bases from J, the junction contained 6 bases not matched to a gene. The CDR3 extends over 14 amino acids. Germline CDR1 SNHLY, CDR2 FYNNEI. The CDR3 spells CASRAGTGIYEQYF. As DNA, the CDR3 is TGTGCCAGCAGGGCCGGGACAGGGATCTACGAGCAGTACTTC.